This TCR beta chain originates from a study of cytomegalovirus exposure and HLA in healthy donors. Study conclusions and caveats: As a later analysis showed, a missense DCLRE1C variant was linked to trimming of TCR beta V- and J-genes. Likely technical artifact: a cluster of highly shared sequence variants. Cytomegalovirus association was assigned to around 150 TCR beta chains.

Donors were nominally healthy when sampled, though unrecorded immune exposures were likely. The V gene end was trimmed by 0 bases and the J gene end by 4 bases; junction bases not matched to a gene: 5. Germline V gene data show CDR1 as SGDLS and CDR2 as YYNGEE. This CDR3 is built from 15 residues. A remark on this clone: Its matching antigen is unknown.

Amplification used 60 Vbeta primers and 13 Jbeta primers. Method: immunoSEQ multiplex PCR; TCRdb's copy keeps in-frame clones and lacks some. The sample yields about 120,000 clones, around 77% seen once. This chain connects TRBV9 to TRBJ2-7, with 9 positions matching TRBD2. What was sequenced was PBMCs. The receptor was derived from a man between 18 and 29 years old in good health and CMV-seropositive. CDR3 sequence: CASSVGTSAIYEQYF. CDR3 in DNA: TGTGCCAGCAGCGTAGGGACTAGCGCGATATACGAGCAGTACTTC. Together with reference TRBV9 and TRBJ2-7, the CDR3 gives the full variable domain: DSGVTQTPKHLITATGQRVTLRCSPRSGDLSVYWYQQSLDQGLQFLIQYYNGEERAKGNILERFSAQQFPDLHSELNLSSLELGDSALYFCASSVGTSAIYEQYFGPGTRLTVT.